This T cell receptor (beta chain) derives from a study of siplizumab effects on memory and regulatory T cells. Method: immunoSEQ multiplex PCR; TCRdb's copy keeps in-frame clones and lacks some. The table shows around 77,000 clones, with roughly nine tenths occurring only once. Findings and caveats of the study: Major contributors to the alloresponse seemed to be naive T cells, which also appeared more diverse than memory cells. In the presence of siplizumab, alloreactive sequences traceable to unstimulated CD4+ memory cells were significantly reduced. Most alloreactive clones went unmapped to unstimulated subsets; only a minor fraction mapped. Proliferating siplizumab-cultured Tregs lacked confirmed suppressive function.

Trimming took 0 bases from V and 7 from J, leaving 16 bases between them. CDR3 length equals 15 residues. Germline CDR1 SGDLS, CDR2 YYNGEE. Worth noting for this clone: As yet, its antigen is unknown.

Sequencing was carried out using CD8+ T cells sorted from blood. V and J are TRBV9 and TRBJ1-2; D uncertain. The sequence was obtained from a human donor in good health. The CDR3 region is CASSVVPGDVGGYTF. The CDR3 DNA is TGTGCCAGCAGCGTAGTCCCGGGAGACGTCGGTGGCTACACCTTC.